This T cell receptor (beta chain) was profiled in a study of cytomegalovirus exposure and HLA in healthy donors. Study at large: Genetic ancestry analysis placed approximately 80% of the 400 or so donors that were genotyped in the Caucasian-associated cluster.

Both 60 Vbeta primers and 13 Jbeta primers went into the PCR. Profiling relied on immunoSEQ multiplex PCR, and the TCRdb table lists in-frame clones only, not all of them. Of under 130,000 clones listed, about 77% are singletons. The CDR3 is 15 residues long. V was shortened by 1 base and J by 0 bases, with 10 bases between the two germline ends. The germline CDR1 and CDR2 sequences are SGHRS and YFSETQ. This clonotype was sampled from a young woman in good health and CMV-seropositive. Sequencing used PBMCs. This chain connects TRBV5-1 to TRBJ1-1, with a possible D match to TRBD1 (5 bases). Here the CDR3 DNA reads TGCGCCAGCAGCTTGTTCACAGGACTGAACACTGAAGCTTTCTTT. Protein sequence: CASSLFTGLNTEAFF.